The T cell receptor (beta chain) described here comes from a study of blood T cells in healthy people across ages. The draw of peripheral blood yielded 8.5 to 10 milliliters from each donor. The CDR3 runs 15 residues. V was pared by 4 bases and J by 2 bases, with 5 bases of the junction left unmatched. CDR1 and CDR2 from the germline V gene are LGHNA and YSLEER. Study findings and constraints: Older age coincided with a roughly linear decline in TCR beta diversity per million T cells.

The authors ran a second PCR of roughly 6 to 12 cycles using a sample-barcoded 5' primer and a J-beta primer mix. Each CDR3 protein is one row after TCRdb ran MiXCR on the 5' RACE reads. The data contain about a million distinct CDR3 sequences, around 48% of them seen just once; the ten biggest clones take up roughly 13%. To note about this clonotype: The antigen is unknown.

The receptor was derived from a man aged 25 to 40 in good health. V gene TRBV4-3 combines with J gene TRBJ2-3; TRBD1 matches at 8 bases. Sequenced sample: blood. The CDR3 DNA follows: TGCGCCAGCAGCCCGGGGACAGGCCTCACAGATACGCAGTATTTT. It yields the protein CASSPGTGLTDTQYF.